This T cell receptor beta chain originates from a study of shared clonotypes between healthy human individuals. The unsorted samples had tens of millions of PBMCs used for genomic DNA. Germline V gene sequence: CDR1 MDHEN, CDR2 SYDVKM. The CDR3 covers 18 residues. V gave up 1 base and J gave up 2 bases, with 18 bases separating them. Clones were sequenced by immunoSEQ multiplex PCR, and TCRdb holds only the in-frame ones, with some missing. The sample lists fewer than 600,000 clones, 70% to 80% occurring once. Sample: PBMCs. The rearrangement links TRBV28 to TRBJ1-5, with D hard to call. This clonotype was sampled from a woman in her thirties or forties in good health. Some clones in this sample may be carry-over from other donors' samples. DNA of the CDR3: TGTGCCAGCAGTTTATCATGGACCGGAGATGTAGGCAATCAGCCCCAGCATTTT. Residues: CASSLSWTGDVGNQPQHF.